This T cell receptor (beta chain) appears in the sequencing data of a study of blood T cell repertoires in COVID-19. For the study at large: Sites in the United States, Italy and Spain provided acute and convalescent COVID-19 samples. T cells, B-cell-depleted T cells, or PBMCs provided the cDNA or gDNA that served as material.

In the study's own analysis: Reference gene primer amplification yielded estimated nucleated cell counts. This table comes from immunoSEQ multiplex PCR, and its TCRdb copy is limited to in-frame clones, with some not included. V and J calls and clone size are as listed in that table; D and trimming were resolved from the DNA. This table has under 200,000 clones, 75% to 95% appearing once. The CDR3 spans 14 residues. Germline V CDR1 and CDR2: SGHRS, YFSETQ. Trimming pared 2 bases from V and 0 bases from J, leaving 9 bases between. The sequenced sample consisted of peripheral blood. This sequence originates from a man aged 45-60 years with acute or convalescent COVID-19. This sequence joins TRBV5-1 and TRBJ2-7; perhaps TRBD1 as D (5 bases). CDR3 in amino acids: CASSFRQNSYEQYF. CDR3 coding DNA: TGCGCCAGCAGCTTTAGACAGAACTCCTACGAGCAGTACTTC.